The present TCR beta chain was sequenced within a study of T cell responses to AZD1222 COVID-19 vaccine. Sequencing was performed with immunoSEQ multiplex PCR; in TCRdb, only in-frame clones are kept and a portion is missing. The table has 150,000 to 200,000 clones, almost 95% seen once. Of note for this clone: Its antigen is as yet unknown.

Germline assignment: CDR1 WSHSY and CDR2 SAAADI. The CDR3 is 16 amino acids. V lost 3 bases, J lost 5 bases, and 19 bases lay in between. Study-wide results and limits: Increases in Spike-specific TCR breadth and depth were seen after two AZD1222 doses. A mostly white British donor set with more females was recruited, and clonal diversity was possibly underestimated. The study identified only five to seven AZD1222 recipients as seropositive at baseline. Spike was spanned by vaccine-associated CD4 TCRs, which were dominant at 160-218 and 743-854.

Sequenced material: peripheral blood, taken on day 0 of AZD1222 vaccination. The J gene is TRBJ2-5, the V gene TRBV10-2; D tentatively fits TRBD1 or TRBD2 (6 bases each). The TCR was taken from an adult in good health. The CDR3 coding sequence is TGCGCCAGCAGTGACGGGGAAGGGGGGAGACCGGAGACCCAGTACTTC. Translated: CASSDGEGGRPETQYF.